This T cell receptor beta chain was documented in a study of blood T cell repertoires in COVID-19. Study-wide context: The study drew acute and convalescent COVID-19 samples from the United States, Italy and Spain. In each case, the material was cDNA or gDNA derived from T cells, B-cell-depleted T cells, or PBMCs.

In the authors' workflow: Reference gene primer amplification yielded estimated nucleated cell counts. Sequenced by immunoSEQ multiplex PCR; TCRdb stores in-frame clones only, minus some. That table furnishes V, J and clone size, whereas the DNA furnished D and trimming. There are roughly 41,000 clones in the sample; almost 90% occur only once, and 25% lies in the top ten. This CDR3 is 15 amino acids long. The V end was cut by 5 bases, the J end by 0 bases, with 10 bases between. Germline V CDR1 and CDR2: LNHDA, SQIVND (reference sequence). The chain recombines TRBV19 with TRBJ1-4; D unresolved. Sequences were obtained from peripheral blood. The sequence was collected from a man aged 55 to 70 with active or convalescent COVID-19. Here the CDR3 reads CASSEAGTTNEKLFF. In DNA, the CDR3 is TGTGCCAGTAGTGAAGCAGGTACAACTAATGAAAAACTGTTTTTT.